Below, 18 T cell receptor beta chains from the same sample are listed, as sequenced in a study of CD4 T cells in relation to SARS-CoV-2 and coronaviruses (dated by TCRdb to the early 2020s). Libraries were prepared through the immunoSEQ multiplex PCR assay. TCRdb obtained this table from immuneACCESS and retained in-frame rearrangements with V and J assigned. These tables miss some clones; where compared with another copy, unresolved V genes account for less than half of the shortfall, and the remainder is unexplained. This sample gives 30,000 to 45,000 clones in total; about 79% of them show up just once. Of the sample, approximately 7% is held by the ten largest clones. These receptors have no known antigen. The sample taken for sequencing was naive CD4+ T cells from PBMCs, cultured in vitro. The cell subset or site label of this sample denotes: naive CD4+ T cells isolated by negative enrichment. These receptors were obtained from an adult with COVID-19.

The V gene is TRBV28, the J gene TRBJ2-5, with 7 bases matching TRBD1. J was trimmed by 1 base and V by 6 bases; bases with no gene match: 11. The CDR3 runs to 16 residues. The germline gives CDR1 MDHEN, CDR2 SYDVKM. The CDR3 DNA reads as TGTGCCAGCAGCCGGAGGACAGGACACCTCCAAGAGACCCAGTACTTC. Translation gives CASSRRTGHLQETQYF.

This chain links TRBV6-5 with TRBJ1-3; possibly TRBD1 for D (6 bases). The CDR3 consists of 14 residues. Trimming took 8 bases from V and 4 from J, leaving 15 bases between them. Germline-derived CDR1 and CDR2 are MNHEY and SVGAGI. CDR3 DNA sequence: TGTGCCAGCCTAAGGGGGGTAGGAGGAAACACCATATATTTT. Its translation is CASLRGVGGNTIYF.

The chain carries TRBV2 and TRBJ2-5; 8 positions agree with TRBD1. J gave up 3 bases and V 7 bases, and 10 bases lay outside the gene matches. The CDR3 has 15 residues. Germline-derived CDR1 and CDR2 are SNHLY and FYNNEI. CDR3 in DNA: TGTGCCAGCAATGGTGACAGGGGATCTGAAGAGACCCAGTACTTC. Its protein is CASNGDRGSEETQYF.

The chain is built from TRBV4-1 and TRBJ2-3, with D unclear. Trimming removed 1 base from V and 6 bases from J, with 5 bases in between. The CDR3 loop spans 12 amino acids. Germline CDR1 is MGHRA and CDR2 is YSYEKL. The CDR3 region has the DNA TGCGCCAGCAGCCAAGTTTTGGATACGCAGTATTTT. It encodes CASSQVLDTQYF.

This chain joins TRBV10-3 and TRBJ2-1; 10 positions agree with TRBD2. The CDR3 runs 15 residues. V lost 10 bases and J lost 4; bases outside the gene matches: 10. Germline CDR1 reads ENHRY; CDR2 reads SYGVKD. CDR3 DNA sequence: TGTGCCACGAGACTAGCGGGTTCCCCTTACAATGAGCAGTTCTTC. This gives the protein CATRLAGSPYNEQFF.

Here the CDR3 reads CASSGAGATYEQYF. CDR3 nucleotide sequence: TGTGCCAGCAGTGGGGCGGGAGCTACCTACGAGCAGTACTTC. The chain links TRBV13 to TRBJ2-7, with TRBD2 identical over 7 bases. This CDR3 contains 14 residues. Per germline, CDR1 PRHDT and CDR2 FYEKMQ (reference sequence). Unmatched junction bases numbered 7, after V lost 6 bases and J lost 2 bases.

This clone occurred a few times. The chain links TRBV14 to TRBJ2-7; no clear D gene. Germline V CDR1 and CDR2: SGHDN, FVKESK. V was shortened by 2 bases and J by 0 bases, with 8 bases between the two germline ends. This CDR3 region has 14 residues. The CDR3 region has the DNA TGTGCCAGCAGCCAAATTTGGGGCTCCTACGAGCAGTACTTC. Translation: CASSQIWGSYEQYF.

The count of this clone is one. DNA for the CDR3: TGTGCCAGCAGTGGTGACAGTCAGACCTACAATGAGCAGTTCTTC. Translating gives CASSGDSQTYNEQFF. The chain is built from TRBV2 and TRBJ2-1, with D maybe TRBD1 (5 bases). The V end was cut by 4 bases, the J end by 2 bases, with 12 bases between. Germline lookup yields CDR1 SNHLY and CDR2 FYNNEI. This CDR3 is built from 15 residues.

The chain recombines TRBV1 with TRBJ2-1; the D segment call TRBD2 is taken from the table without a DNA check. TRBV1 is an annotated pseudogene. CDR3 length: 16 residues. The CDR3 nucleotides read TGCACCAGCAGCCCCCGACGGACTCGCATCTACAATGAGCAGTTCTTC. Its translation is CTSSPRRTRIYNEQFF.

The chain is built from TRBV3-1 (or the pseudogene TRBV3-2) and TRBJ1-3; D gene unclear. Germline CDR1 and CDR2: LGHDT and YNNKEL (reference sequence). V was shortened by 0 bases and J by 4 bases, with 4 bases between the two germline ends. The CDR3 contains 13 residues. The DNA of the CDR3 is TGTGCCAGCAGCCAAGAAGTCGGAAACACCATATATTTT. Residues: CASSQEVGNTIYF.

The chain is built from TRBV12-3 or TRBV12-4 and TRBJ2-7; TRBD2 is a possible D gene (6 bases). The CDR3 is 12 residues long. V lost 6 bases, J lost 6 bases, and 12 bases lay in between. The CDR3 DNA is TGTGCCAGCAGGCGGGAACTTGGCGAGCAGTACTTC. It encodes CASRRELGEQYF.

The V gene is TRBV28, the J gene TRBJ1-5; 7 bases are a match to TRBD1. Germline lookup yields CDR1 MDHEN and CDR2 SYDVKM. This CDR3 has 16 amino acids. V lost 6 bases, J lost 2 bases, and 10 bases stayed unmatched. CDR3 in amino acids: CASSRPTGDGNQPQHF. The CDR3 bases are TGTGCCAGCAGCCGGCCTACAGGGGACGGCAATCAGCCCCAGCATTTT.

Here the CDR3 reads CAWSVRQGNSPLHF. CDR3 nucleotide sequence: TGTGCCTGGAGTGTACGTCAAGGGAATTCACCCCTCCACTTT. The chain combines TRBV30 with TRBJ1-6; D unresolved. From germline, CDR1 is GTSNPN and CDR2 SVGIG (reference sequence). CDR3 length: 14 residues. V gave up 0 bases and J gave up 7 bases, with 10 bases separating them.

The gene calls are TRBV6-5 and TRBJ2-7; no clear D. V was trimmed by 0 bases and J by 4 bases, leaving 10 bases between them. The CDR3 runs 14 residues. Germline loops: CDR1 MNHEY, CDR2 SVGAGI. CDR3 loop: CASSYSVAKYEQYF. The CDR3 DNA follows: TGTGCCAGCAGTTACTCGGTAGCCAAATACGAGCAGTACTTC.

In this sample, this clone turned up once. Here the CDR3 reads CASTARAGATQRELDNEQFF. The CDR3 DNA reads as TGTGCCAGCACCGCTAGGGCAGGGGCCACACAGCGGGAGCTTGACAATGAGCAGTTCTTC. The chain uses TRBV11-3 and TRBJ2-1; TRBD2 matches 8 bases. The CDR3 runs to 20 residues. CDR1 SGHNT and CDR2 YENEEA come from the germline V gene. Trimming cost V 7 bases and J 5 bases; bases outside gene matches: 25.

This clone is a singleton in its sample. This chain connects TRBV28 to TRBJ1-2; D remains ambiguous. The length of the CDR3 is 15 residues. The germline V gene has CDR1 MDHEN and CDR2 SYDVKM. Trimming removed 4 bases at V and 4 bases at J, with 16 bases between. The CDR3 coding sequence is TGTGCCAGCAGTTCTTTGGACCGGATACCCTATGGCTACACCTTC. It specifies CASSSLDRIPYGYTF.

V usage is TRBV7-8 and J usage is TRBJ2-7; unclear D gene. Germline CDR1 reads SGHVS; CDR2 reads FQNEAQ. V was pared by 5 bases and J by 3 bases, with 11 bases between. There are 13 residues in the CDR3. CDR3 sequence (DNA): TGTGCCAGCAGCCCCGGCTGGGACTACGAGCAGTACTTC. Protein product: CASSPGWDYEQYF.

By share, this clone ranks as medium-sized. V and J are TRBV12-1 and TRBJ2-1; the table's D gene call, TRBD1, was not cross checked with the DNA. TRBV12-1 is a known pseudogene. The CDR3 is made up of 12 amino acids. For the CDR3, the DNA is TGTGCCAGCAGACAGGGCTACAATGAGCAGTTCTTC. Amino acids: CASRQGYNEQFF.